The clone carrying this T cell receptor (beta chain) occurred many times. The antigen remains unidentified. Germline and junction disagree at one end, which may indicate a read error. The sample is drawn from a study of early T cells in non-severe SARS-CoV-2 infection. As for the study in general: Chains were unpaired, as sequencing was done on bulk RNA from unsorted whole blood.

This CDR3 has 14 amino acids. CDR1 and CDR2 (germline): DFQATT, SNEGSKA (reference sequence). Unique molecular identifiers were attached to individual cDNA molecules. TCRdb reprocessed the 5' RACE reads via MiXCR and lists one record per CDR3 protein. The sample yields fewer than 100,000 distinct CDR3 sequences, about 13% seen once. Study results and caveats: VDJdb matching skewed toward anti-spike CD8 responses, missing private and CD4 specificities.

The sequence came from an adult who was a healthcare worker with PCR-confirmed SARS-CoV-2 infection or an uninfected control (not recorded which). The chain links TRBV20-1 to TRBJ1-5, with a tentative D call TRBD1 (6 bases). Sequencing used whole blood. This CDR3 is CSAYDRRSNQPQLF. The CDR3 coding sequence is TGCAGTGCTTACGACAGGCGAAGCAATCAGCCCCAGCTTTTT.